A single sample is the source of the 5 T cell receptor beta chains below, sequenced in a study of blood T cell repertoires in COVID-19. Measured with immunoSEQ multiplex PCR; TCRdb has only the in-frame clones, and not every one. The data hold almost 250,000 clones, with around nine tenths observed a single time. The specimen was PBMCs or T cells enriched from blood (not recorded which). The receptor set was obtained from a woman aged 25-40 years who had recovered from COVID-19.

The V call is TRBV9, the J call TRBJ2-1; D ambiguous. CDR1 and CDR2 (germline): SGDLS, YYNGEE. Between the trimmed V and J ends, which lost 0 bases and 6 bases, there was a span of 4 bases. The CDR3 has 12 amino acids. CDR3 residues: CASSVEPNEQFF. The DNA for the CDR3 is TGTGCCAGCAGCGTAGAGCCCAATGAGCAGTTCTTC.

A word on this clone: At one of its ends the junction is not consistent with the germline gene, which may arise from a read error. V and J are TRBV6-2 or TRBV6-3 and TRBJ2-7; 7 bases match TRBD2. The CDR3 has 15 residues. Germline values: CDR1 MNHEY, CDR2 SVGEGT. The CDR3 region has the DNA TGTGCCAGCAGTTACTCGGCGGGAGTCTCCAACGAGCAGTACTTC. Residues: CASSYSAGVSNEQYF.

The chain recombines TRBV3-1 (or the pseudogene TRBV3-2) with TRBJ2-7; 7 nucleotides align to TRBD1. With V trimmed by 1 base and J by 1 base, 1 base remained unmatched. CDR3 size: 14 residues. CDR1 is LGHDT and CDR2 is YNNKEL in the germline V gene (reference sequence). CDR3 DNA: TGTGCCAGCAGCCAAGCGACAGGGTCCTACGAGCAGTACTTC. The encoded protein is CASSQATGSYEQYF.

The chain couples TRBV5-5 to TRBJ2-3; tentative D call: TRBD2 (6 bases). The CDR3 sequence is 17 residues long. In germline, CDR1 is SGHKS, CDR2 YYEKEE (reference sequence). The V end lost 0 bases, the J end lost 3 bases, and 17 bases lay between the germline ends. The CDR3 loop is CASSLGYVSGGTDTQYF. The CDR3, as DNA: TGTGCCAGCAGCTTGGGTTACGTGTCAGGAGGGACAGATACGCAGTATTTT.

J is TRBJ1-1 and V is TRBV30, with TRBD1 as a possible D gene (5 bases). Germline loops: CDR1 GTSNPN, CDR2 SVGIG (reference sequence). Trimming took 0 bases from V and 4 from J, leaving 12 bases between them. This CDR3 comprises 14 residues. CDR3 bases: TGTGCCTGGAGTGTGCGGGGGTTGGGCACTGAAGCTTTCTTT. It translates to CAWSVRGLGTEAFF.